These 29 T cell receptor beta chains were all obtained from the same sample, sequenced in a study of HIV-infected patients and healthy controls. TCRdb re-called the 5' RACE reads with MiXCR, one entry per CDR3 protein. This sample carries 55,000 to 70,000 distinct CDR3 sequences, less than 20% of them seen once, and the ten largest clones take more than 1.3%. Sequencing was done on a sample of CD4+ T cells from blood. The source of these receptors is a human donor in good health.

This clonotype has at least ten counts. The chain couples TRBV28 to TRBJ2-3; tentatively, D is TRBD1 (6 bases). V lost 6 bases, J lost 4 bases, and 11 bases lay in between. The length of the CDR3 is 13 residues. Germline V gene sequence: CDR1 MDHEN, CDR2 SYDVKM. The CDR3, as DNA: TGTGCCAGCAGCCCGACAGGCTCAGATACGCAGTATTTT. This encodes CASSPTGSDTQYF.

This clonotype has a count of ten or more. The CDR3 sequence: CASRHGDRVATEAFF. CDR3 bases: TGCGCCAGCCGCCACGGGGACAGGGTGGCCACTGAAGCTTTCTTT. The chain links TRBV5-1 to TRBJ1-1; 9 nucleotides match TRBD1. This CDR3 is built from 15 residues. With V trimmed by 7 bases and J by 4 bases, 11 bases remained unmatched. The germline gives CDR1 SGHRS, CDR2 YFSETQ.

The chain employs TRBV12-3 or TRBV12-4 and TRBJ1-1, with a weak D call TRBD1 (5 bases). The CDR3 runs to 13 residues. Trimming stripped 6 bases from V and 1 base from J, with 9 bases between. The CDR3 reads CASRSQENTEAFF. The CDR3 nucleotides are TGTGCCAGCAGGTCACAGGAGAACACTGAAGCTTTCTTT.

This clonotype was recorded at least ten times. This chain connects TRBV7-3 to TRBJ1-1, with D possibly matching TRBD1 (5 bases). Trimming cost V 0 bases and J 1 base, with 9 bases left between them. Germline V gives CDR1 SGHTA, CDR2 FQGTGA. The CDR3 covers 15 residues. As DNA, the CDR3 is TGTGCCAGCAGCTTAACCCCAGGACAGAACACTGAAGCTTTCTTT. This sequence encodes CASSLTPGQNTEAFF.

The V gene is TRBV29-1, the J gene TRBJ2-3; 8 bases are a match to TRBD2. The CDR3 spans 14 residues. V shed 6 bases and J 5 bases; nucleotides not matched to a gene: 10. Germline V gene data show CDR1 as SQVTM and CDR2 as ANQGSEA. The CDR3 sequence is CSVAAGAEIDTQYF. CDR3 sequence (DNA): TGCAGCGTCGCAGCGGGAGCCGAAATAGATACGCAGTATTTT.

This clonotype was seen only once. The J gene is TRBJ2-7, the V gene TRBV20-1, with 8 bases fitting TRBD2. Germline V gives CDR1 DFQATT, CDR2 SNEGSKA (reference sequence). V lost 1 base, J lost 3 bases, and 5 bases stayed unmatched. The CDR3 runs to 14 residues. CDR3 residues: CSARVVAGNYEQYF. The CDR3 region has the DNA TGCAGTGCTAGAGTCGTAGCGGGGAACTACGAGCAGTACTTC.

This chain uses TRBV18 with TRBJ2-1; no reliable D call. Between the trimmed V and J ends, which lost 4 bases and 7 bases, there was a span of 8 bases. This CDR3 has 12 residues. Germline CDR1 reads KGHSH; CDR2 reads LQKENI. The CDR3 nucleotides are TGTGCCAGCTCACTGATTCAGAATGAGCAGTTCTTC. This codes for CASSLIQNEQFF.

There are a few counts of this clonotype. The chain has TRBV20-1 and TRBJ1-4; 8 bases agree with TRBD1. CDR1 and CDR2 (germline): DFQATT, SNEGSKA (reference sequence). The V segment lost 0 bases and the J segment 8 bases; nucleotides outside the gene matches: 8. The CDR3 is made up of 15 amino acids. The chain's CDR3 is CSARDTGRGREKLFF. The DNA for the CDR3 is TGCAGTGCTAGAGATACGGGCAGGGGGCGCGAAAAACTGTTTTTT.

This clonotype has ten or more counts. The V gene is TRBV18, the J gene TRBJ2-3; TRBD2 matches 12 bases. Germline CDR1 and CDR2: KGHSH and LQKENI. This CDR3 comprises 17 residues. Losses at the gene ends were 6 bases for V and 1 base for J; bases not matched to a gene: 8. The CDR3 region is CASSSGTSGSGTDTQYF. The CDR3 nucleotides read TGTGCCAGCTCGTCCGGGACTAGCGGGTCCGGCACAGATACGCAGTATTTT.

This chain links TRBV7-8 with TRBJ2-7, with 9 bases identical to TRBD1. The CDR3 spans 14 residues. V was clipped by 4 bases and J by 4 bases; unmatched bases: 5. Germline values: CDR1 SGHVS, CDR2 FQNEAQ. The CDR3 sequence is CASSYRQGVYEQYF. For the CDR3, the DNA is TGTGCCAGCAGCTATCGACAGGGGGTTTACGAGCAGTACTTC. Full variable domain (remainder filled in from reference TRBV7-8 and TRBJ2-7): GAGVSQSPRYKVAKRGQDVALRCDPISGHVSLFWYQQALGQGPEFLTYFQNEAQLDKSGLPSDRFFAERPEGSVSTLKIQRTQQEDSAVYLCASSYRQGVYEQYFGPGTRLTVT.

The CDR3 region is CASSPYGANQPQHF. CDR3 in DNA: TGTGCCAGCAGTCCATACGGGGCCAATCAGCCCCAGCATTTT. The V and J genes are TRBV12-3 or TRBV12-4 and TRBJ1-5, with D perhaps TRBD1 (5 bases). CDR3 size: 14 residues. The V and J ends lost 5 bases and 3 bases respectively, with 11 bases between them.

In this sample, this clonotype turned up many times. V usage is TRBV10-3 and J usage is TRBJ1-5; maybe TRBD1 (5 bases). Trimming cost V 0 bases and J 6 bases, with 18 bases left between them. The germline gives CDR1 ENHRY, CDR2 SYGVKD. The CDR3 loop spans 17 amino acids. This chain's CDR3 is CAISESRGEGWTQPQHF. The CDR3 nucleotides read TGTGCCATCAGTGAGTCCCGAGGGGAGGGTTGGACTCAGCCCCAGCATTTT.

V is TRBV9 and J is TRBJ2-7, with 11 bases identical to TRBD2. CDR1 is SGDLS, CDR2 YYNGEE, per germline. There are 17 residues in the CDR3. The trim removed 4 bases at V and 2 bases at J, leaving 11 bases unmatched. The CDR3 DNA is TGTGCCAGCAGCCCAAATCCCGGACTAGCGGGCGCCTACGAGCAGTACTTC. It yields the protein CASSPNPGLAGAYEQYF.

This clonotype was observed at least ten times. The chain recombines TRBV10-3 with TRBJ1-2; 7 positions match TRBD1. J gave up 7 bases and V 10 bases, and 6 bases lay outside the gene matches. CDR1 and CDR2 from the germline V gene are ENHRY and SYGVKD. The CDR3 extends over 11 amino acids. The CDR3 nucleotides read TGTGCCACCCACAGGGGTTCTGGCTACACCTTC. It yields the protein CATHRGSGYTF.

This chain connects TRBV5-6 to TRBJ2-2, with D tentatively TRBD2 (5 bases). Germline values: CDR1 SGHDT, CDR2 YYEEEE. V lost 3 bases and J lost 3, with 15 bases in between. This CDR3 spans 16 amino acids. The CDR3 sequence: CASSSTGDLDTGELFF. The CDR3 DNA reads as TGTGCCAGCAGCTCAACCGGGGATTTGGACACCGGGGAGCTGTTTTTT.

The table lists this clonotype with many counts. The chain couples TRBV12-3 or TRBV12-4 to TRBJ2-6; D might be TRBD1 (5 bases). The CDR3 is 16 amino acids. Trimming shortened V by 2 bases and J by 3 bases, and 11 bases separated the two germline ends. Here the CDR3 DNA reads TGTGCCAGCAGTTTAAGAGCAGGACATGGGGCCAACGTCCTGACTTTC. Protein sequence: CASSLRAGHGANVLTF.

The V gene is TRBV29-1, the J gene TRBJ2-3, with D possibly TRBD2 on 6 matching bases. Trimming took 7 bases from V and 5 from J, leaving 13 bases between them. Per the germline V gene, CDR1 is SQVTM and CDR2 is ANQGSEA. The CDR3 has 12 amino acids. The CDR3 region is CSARGGKDTQYF. The CDR3 DNA reads as TGCAGCGCGAGAGGAGGGAAAGATACGCAGTATTTT.

The chain employs TRBV5-5 and TRBJ2-3, with a weak D call TRBD2 (5 bases). V shed 4 bases and J shed 1 base, with 16 bases lying between them. This CDR3 contains 16 residues. Germline assignment: CDR1 SGHKS and CDR2 YYEKEE (reference sequence). CDR3 nucleotide sequence: TGTGCCAGCAGCCCCCCCAGCGGAGACCGCACAGATACGCAGTATTTT. It is translated as CASSPPSGDRTDTQYF.

This clonotype was counted many times. V gene TRBV11-2 combines with J gene TRBJ1-6, with D tentatively TRBD1 (5 bases). Looked up from germline, CDR1 is SGHAT and CDR2 is FQNNGV. The CDR3 runs 17 residues. Trimming removed 4 bases at V and 5 bases at J, with 18 bases between. The CDR3 nucleotides read TGTGCCAGCAGCTCTCCCCGTTACAGGACGCATAATTCACCCCTCCACTTT. Translating it yields CASSSPRYRTHNSPLHF.

The chain combines TRBV5-1 with TRBJ2-2, with no clear D. V was shortened by 0 bases and J by 2 bases, with 5 bases between the two germline ends. The germline CDR1 and CDR2 sequences are SGHRS and YFSETQ. There are 14 residues in the CDR3. The CDR3 spells CASSLVGNTGELFF. CDR3 sequence (DNA): TGCGCCAGCAGCTTGGTTGGTAACACCGGGGAGCTGTTTTTT. Looking up the rest from reference TRBV5-1 and TRBJ2-2 gives the full variable domain: KAGVTQTPRYLIKTRGQQVTLSCSPISGHRSVSWYQQTPGQGLQFLFEYFSETQRNKGNFPGRFSGRQFSNSRSEMNVSTLELGDSALYLCASSLVGNTGELFFGEGSRLTVL.

Ten or more counts support this clonotype. The chain has TRBV7-9 and TRBJ2-5, with 8 bases that match TRBD2. This CDR3 is built from 15 residues. CDR1 SEHNR and CDR2 FQNEAQ come from the germline V gene (reference sequence). Trimming cost V 2 bases and J 2 bases; bases outside gene matches: 4. The DNA of the CDR3 is TGTGCCAGCAGCTTATTGGCTAGCGGGCAAGAGACCCAGTACTTC. As protein: CASSLLASGQETQYF.

This clonotype was observed many times. The rearrangement uses TRBV29-1 and TRBJ2-1; no firm D call. CDR1 and CDR2 from the germline V gene are SQVTM and ANQGSEA. The CDR3 covers 12 residues. Between the trimmed V and J ends, which lost 3 bases and 8 bases, there was a span of 11 bases. In DNA, the CDR3 is TGCAGCGTTGATCCGGTCCGGGATGAGCAGTTCTTC. Its protein product is CSVDPVRDEQFF.

This sequence joins TRBV12-5 and TRBJ1-6; TRBD1 matches at 8 bases. CDR1 and CDR2 (germline): LGHNT, FRNRAP. CDR3 length equals 15 residues. The V and J ends lost 7 bases and 10 bases, in that order; junction bases with no gene match: 12. The CDR3 coding sequence is TGTGCTAGTGCTCCGGGAACAGGGGGGTACTCACCCCTCCACTTT. Protein product: CASAPGTGGYSPLHF.

This clonotype has a count of ten or more. The chain employs TRBV12-3 or TRBV12-4 and TRBJ1-1; maybe TRBD1 (6 bases). V was clipped by 5 bases and J by 10 bases, with 14 bases between them. The CDR3 is 12 amino acids. CDR3 residues: CASSGRGRGAFF. As DNA, the CDR3 is TGTGCCAGCAGTGGACGGGGGCGGGGAGCTTTCTTT.

This clonotype was recorded at least ten times. This chain uses TRBV12-3 or TRBV12-4 with TRBJ2-1, with D possibly TRBD2 on 5 matching bases. CDR3 size: 14 residues. Deletions cut 2 bases from V and 6 bases from J, with 11 bases between. Here the CDR3 reads CASSLYGSGNEQFF. CDR3 coding DNA: TGTGCCAGCAGTTTATATGGGAGTGGCAATGAGCAGTTCTTC.

This clonotype was seen repeatedly, ten times or more. The chain is built from TRBV7-3 and TRBJ2-5, with D perhaps TRBD1 (5 bases). The V gene's germline CDR1 is SGHTA and CDR2 FQGTGA. The CDR3 length is 13 residues. V lost 6 bases to trimming and J lost 5 bases, with 13 bases between them. CDR3 coding DNA: TGTGCCAGCAGAGGGGTCGGGTCGGAGACCCAGTACTTC. It yields the protein CASRGVGSETQYF.

The chain carries TRBV3-1 and TRBJ2-2; maybe TRBD2 (5 bases). Germline CDR1 and CDR2: LGHDT and YNNKEL (reference sequence). The CDR3 is made up of 17 amino acids. V was shortened by 0 bases and J by 0 bases, with 11 bases between the two germline ends. The CDR3 DNA follows: TGTGCCAGCAGCCAAGAACGGGGAGCCTCGAACACCGGGGAGCTGTTTTTT. Translating gives CASSQERGASNTGELFF.

This rearrangement joins TRBV19 to TRBJ2-6, with D possibly being TRBD2 (5 bases). The germline gives CDR1 LNHDA, CDR2 SQIVND (reference sequence). V lost 8 bases and J 0 bases, leaving 17 bases between the germline ends. The CDR3 sequence is 17 residues long. CDR3 bases: TGTGCCAGTGGTACGAATAGCGTCTACTCTGGGGCCAACGTCCTGACTTTC. Translating gives CASGTNSVYSGANVLTF.

This clonotype was counted only a few times. The chain joins TRBV19 to TRBJ1-6; D perhaps matches TRBD1 (6 bases). Germline-derived CDR1 and CDR2 are LNHDA and SQIVND (reference sequence). Trimming shortened V by 6 bases and J by 0 bases, and 9 bases separated the two germline ends. CDR3 length equals 15 residues. CDR3: CASRDSDSYNSPLHF. The CDR3 DNA follows: TGTGCCAGTAGGGACAGCGACTCCTATAATTCACCCCTCCACTTT. The variable domain in full, with the rest retrieved from reference TRBV19 and TRBJ1-6, is DGGITQSPKYLFRKEGQNVTLSCEQNLNHDAMYWYRQDPGQGLRLIYYSQIVNDFQKGDIAEGYSVSREKKESFPLTVTSAQKNPTAFYLCASRDSDSYNSPLHFGNGTRLTVT.